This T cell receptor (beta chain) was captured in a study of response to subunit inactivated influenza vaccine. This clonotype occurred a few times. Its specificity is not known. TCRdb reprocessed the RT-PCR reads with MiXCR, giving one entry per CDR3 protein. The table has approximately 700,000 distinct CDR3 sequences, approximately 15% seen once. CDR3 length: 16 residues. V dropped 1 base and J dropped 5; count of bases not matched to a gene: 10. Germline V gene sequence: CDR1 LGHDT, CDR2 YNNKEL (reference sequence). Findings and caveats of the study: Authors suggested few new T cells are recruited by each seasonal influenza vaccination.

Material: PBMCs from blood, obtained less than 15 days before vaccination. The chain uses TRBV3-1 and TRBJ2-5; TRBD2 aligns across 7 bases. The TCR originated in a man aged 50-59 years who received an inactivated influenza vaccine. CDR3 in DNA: TGTGCCAGCAGCCAAGGAGCCGGACTAGGGTACGAGACCCAGTACTTC. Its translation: CASSQGAGLGYETQYF.